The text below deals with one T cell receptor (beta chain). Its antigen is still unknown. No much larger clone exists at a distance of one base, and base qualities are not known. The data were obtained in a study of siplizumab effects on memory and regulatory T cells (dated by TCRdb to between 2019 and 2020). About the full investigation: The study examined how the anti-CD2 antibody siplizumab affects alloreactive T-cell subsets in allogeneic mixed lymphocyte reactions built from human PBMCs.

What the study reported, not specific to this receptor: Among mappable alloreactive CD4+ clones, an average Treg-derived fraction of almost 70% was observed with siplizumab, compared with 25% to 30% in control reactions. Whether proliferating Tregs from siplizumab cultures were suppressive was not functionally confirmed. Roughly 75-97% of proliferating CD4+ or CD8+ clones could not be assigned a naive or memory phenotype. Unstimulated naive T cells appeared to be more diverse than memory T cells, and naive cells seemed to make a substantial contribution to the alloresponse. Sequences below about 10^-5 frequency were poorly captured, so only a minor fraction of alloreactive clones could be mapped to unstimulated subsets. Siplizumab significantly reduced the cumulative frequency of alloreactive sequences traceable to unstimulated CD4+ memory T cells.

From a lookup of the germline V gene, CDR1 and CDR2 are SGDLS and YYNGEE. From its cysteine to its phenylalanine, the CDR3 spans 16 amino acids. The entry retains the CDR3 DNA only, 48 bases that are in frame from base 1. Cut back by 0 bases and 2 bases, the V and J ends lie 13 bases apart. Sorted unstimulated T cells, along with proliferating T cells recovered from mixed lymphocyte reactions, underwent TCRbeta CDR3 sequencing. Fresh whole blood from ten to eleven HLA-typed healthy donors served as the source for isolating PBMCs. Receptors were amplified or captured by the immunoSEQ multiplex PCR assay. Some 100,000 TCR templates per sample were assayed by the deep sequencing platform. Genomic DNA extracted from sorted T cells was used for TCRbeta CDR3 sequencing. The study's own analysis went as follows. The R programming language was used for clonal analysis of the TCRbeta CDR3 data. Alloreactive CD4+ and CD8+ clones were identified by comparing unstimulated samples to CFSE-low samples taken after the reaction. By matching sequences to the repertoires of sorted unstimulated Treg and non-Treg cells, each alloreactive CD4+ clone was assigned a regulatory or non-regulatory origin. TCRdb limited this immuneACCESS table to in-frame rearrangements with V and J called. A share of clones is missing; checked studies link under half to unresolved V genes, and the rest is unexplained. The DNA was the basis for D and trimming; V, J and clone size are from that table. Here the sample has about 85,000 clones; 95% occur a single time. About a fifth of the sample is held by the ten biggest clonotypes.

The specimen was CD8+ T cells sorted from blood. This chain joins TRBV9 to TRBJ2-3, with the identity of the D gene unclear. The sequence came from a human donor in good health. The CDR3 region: CASSVAPEDLTDTQYF. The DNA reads TGTGCCAGCAGCGTAGCTCCAGAGGACCTCACAGATACGCAGTATTTT.